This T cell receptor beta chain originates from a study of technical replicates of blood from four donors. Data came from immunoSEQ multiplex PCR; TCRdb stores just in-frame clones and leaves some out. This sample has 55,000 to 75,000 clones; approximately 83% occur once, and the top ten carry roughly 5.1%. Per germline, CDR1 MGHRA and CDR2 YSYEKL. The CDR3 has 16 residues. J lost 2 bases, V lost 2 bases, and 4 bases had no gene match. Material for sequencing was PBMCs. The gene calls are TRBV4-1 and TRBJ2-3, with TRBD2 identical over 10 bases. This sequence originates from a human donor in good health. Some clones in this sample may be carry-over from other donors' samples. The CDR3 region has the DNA TGCGCCAGCAGCCAAAACAGCGGGAGGGACACAGATACGCAGTATTTT. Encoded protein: CASSQNSGRDTDTQYF.